One and the same sample provided the 18 T cell receptor beta chains below, sequenced in a study of identifying expanded T cells in peripheral blood. Data came from immunoSEQ multiplex PCR; TCRdb stores just in-frame clones and leaves some out. The sample consists of around 56,000 clones, under 85% of them appearing once. Material: blood. Receptors originate from a person aged 18-70 years in good health.

The chain recombines TRBV15 with TRBJ2-7, with TRBD1 identical over 8 bases. This CDR3 region has 18 residues. Germline assignment: CDR1 LNHNV and CDR2 YYDKDF (reference sequence). The ends lost 5 bases at V and 0 bases at J; junction bases unmatched: 15. The CDR3 region is CATSPLRGGQGRSYEQYV. For the CDR3, the DNA is TGTGCCACCAGCCCCCTTAGAGGAGGACAGGGCCGCTCCTACGAGCAGTACGTC.

V is TRBV5-1 and J is TRBJ2-7; tentative D call: TRBD2 (5 bases). The CDR3 length is 12 residues. Germline loops: CDR1 SGHRS, CDR2 YFSETQ. The DNA for the CDR3 is TGCGCCAGCACGGGGAGTTCCTACGCGCAGTACGTC. This sequence encodes CASTGSSYAQYV.

This clone was seen only a few times. The gene calls are TRBV5-1 and TRBJ2-1, with TRBD2 matching over 8 bases. There are 16 residues in the CDR3. V lost 1 base, J lost 4 bases, and 7 bases stayed unmatched. Germline CDR1 SGHRS, CDR2 YFSETQ. CDR3 nucleotide sequence: TGCGCCAGCAGCTTGACGAGCGGGAGCTTATACAATGAGCAGTTCTTC. Encoded protein: CASSLTSGSLYNEQFF.

This rearrangement joins TRBV7-2 to TRBJ2-3; D unresolved. Per the germline V gene, CDR1 is SGHTA and CDR2 is FQGNSA. Trimming removed 5 bases at V and 4 bases at J, with 10 bases between. This CDR3 has 13 amino acids. Written as DNA, the CDR3 is TGTGCCAGCAGCACTGGACCTTCAGATACGCAGTATTTT. Its protein is CASSTGPSDTQYF.

The rearrangement joins TRBV6-5 to TRBJ2-2; D unclear. From germline, CDR1 is MNHEY and CDR2 SVGAGI. The CDR3 is 14 amino acids. V was trimmed by 6 bases and J by 3 bases, leaving 11 bases between them. CDR3 DNA: TGTGCCAGCAGACCACAGCCTTACACCGGGGAGCTGTTTTTT. Its translation: CASRPQPYTGELFF.

The chain uses TRBV6-4 and TRBJ2-6; 8 nucleotides agree with TRBD2. Germline loops: CDR1 MRHNA, CDR2 SNTAGT. This CDR3 has 16 residues. V dropped 4 bases and J dropped 0; count of bases not matched to a gene: 2. CDR3 in DNA: TGTGCCAGCAGTGTCGGGGGGGACTCTGGGGCCAACGTCCTGACTTTC. Its translation is CASSVGGDSGANVLTF.

The V call is TRBV18, the J call TRBJ1-2; a possible D gene is TRBD1 (5 bases). V lost 2 bases and J lost 4, with 8 bases in between. The CDR3 sequence is 13 residues long. Germline CDR1 reads KGHSH; CDR2 reads LQKENI. Here the CDR3 reads CASSPARGYGYTF. DNA of the CDR3: TGTGCCAGCTCACCAGCTAGGGGCTATGGCTACACCTTC.

This sequence joins TRBV15 and TRBJ1-1; unclear D gene. The germline CDR1 and CDR2 sequences are LNHNV and YYDKDF (reference sequence). CDR3 length: 14 amino acids. Trimming took 5 bases from V and 1 from J, leaving 11 bases between them. CDR3 DNA sequence: TGTGCCACCAGCGGAAGGTCCGGGAACACTGAAGCTTTCTTT. Translating it yields CATSGRSGNTEAFF.

The chain carries TRBV10-2 and TRBJ1-2; D is undetermined. V lost 6 bases and J lost 4, with 9 bases in between. The CDR3 is 12 residues long. Germline V gene lookup returns CDR1 WSHSY and CDR2 SAAADI. This CDR3 reads CASRLLGYGYTF. CDR3 DNA sequence: TGCGCCAGCAGACTTTTGGGCTATGGCTACACCTTC.

In its sample, this clone was seen once. The rearrangement uses TRBV28 and TRBJ1-3; D is perhaps TRBD1 (5 bases). The length of the CDR3 is 12 residues. Trimming shortened V by 2 bases and J by 9 bases, and 8 bases separated the two germline ends. Germline assignment: CDR1 MDHEN and CDR2 SYDVKM. CDR3 protein: CASSLDRSTIYF. The CDR3 DNA reads TGTGCCAGCAGTTTAGACAGATCCACCATATATTTT.

The rearrangement joins TRBV18 to TRBJ2-3, with D possibly TRBD2 on 6 matching bases. V was cut by 2 bases and J by 1 base, with 16 bases left in between. This CDR3 is built from 17 residues. Germline loops: CDR1 KGHSH, CDR2 LQKENI. The CDR3 protein is CASSPTGSQRGTDTQYF. CDR3 DNA sequence: TGTGCCAGCTCACCAACCGGGAGTCAGAGAGGCACAGATACGCAGTATTTT.

The gene calls are TRBV7-2 and TRBJ2-7; 7 bases line up with TRBD1. The CDR3 runs to 15 residues. The V and J ends lost 3 bases and 2 bases, in that order; junction bases with no gene match: 7. Looked up from germline, CDR1 is SGHTA and CDR2 is FQGNSA. CDR3 sequence reads: CASSFSDRAAYEQYF. CDR3 DNA sequence: TGTGCCAGCAGCTTCTCTGACAGGGCCGCCTACGAGCAGTACTTC.

This chain joins TRBV5-6 and TRBJ2-1; 11 bases agree with TRBD2. V shed 3 bases and J 5 bases; nucleotides not matched to a gene: 10. The CDR3 is made up of 17 amino acids. CDR1 and CDR2 (germline): SGHDT, YYEEEE. CDR3 bases: TGTGCCAGCAGCTCTTTAGCGGGAGGGCCTGGGAACAATGAGCAGTTCTTC. Encoded protein: CASSSLAGGPGNNEQFF. Supplemented by reference TRBV5-6 and TRBJ2-1, the full variable domain reads DAGVTQSPTHLIKTRGQQVTLRCSPKSGHDTVSWYQQALGQGPQFIFQYYEEEERQRGNFPDRFSGHQFPNYSSELNVNALLLGDSALYLCASSSLAGGPGNNEQFFGPGTRLTVL.

V gene TRBV5-1 combines with J gene TRBJ1-5; maybe TRBD1 (5 bases). This CDR3 has 14 residues. Deletions cut 5 bases from V and 3 bases from J, with 12 bases between. Germline V CDR1 and CDR2: SGHRS, YFSETQ. The CDR3 nucleotides read TGCGCCAGCAGACCAGGGCCGGACAATCAGCCCCAGCATTTT. Its protein is CASRPGPDNQPQHF.

Here the CDR3 DNA reads TGTGCCAGCAGTGAACAGGGCGAGGGCTACGAGCAGTACTTC. It yields the protein CASSEQGEGYEQYF. This sequence joins TRBV2 and TRBJ2-7; either TRBD1 or TRBD2 may supply D (5 bases each). Trimming left V 2 bases short and J 3 bases short, with 11 bases between. Germline CDR1 reads SNHLY; CDR2 reads FYNNEI. This CDR3 spans 14 amino acids.

J is TRBJ1-1 and V is TRBV6-5; possibly TRBD1 for D (5 bases). The CDR3 is 16 amino acids. V dropped 4 bases and J dropped 1 base, with 16 bases sitting between them. Germline CDR1 and CDR2: MNHEY and SVGAGI. The CDR3 sequence is CASSSPSRQKNTEAFF. The CDR3 bases are TGTGCCAGCAGTTCCCCGTCCCGACAGAAGAACACTGAAGCTTTCTTT.

V gene TRBV30 combines with J gene TRBJ1-1; D gene uncertain. With 4 bases removed from V and 11 bases from J, the gap between germline ends came to 17 bases. This CDR3 has 12 amino acids. Germline CDR1 reads GTSNPN; CDR2 reads SVGIG (reference sequence). CDR3 in DNA: TGTGCCTGGATGCGACCCCTCGGGGTCGCTTTCTTT. Its translation: CAWMRPLGVAFF.

V is TRBV21-1 and J is TRBJ2-7; the table's D call of TRBD2 was not tested on the DNA. TRBV21-1 is assigned pseudogene status. The CDR3 sequence is 15 residues long. The CDR3 DNA reads as TGTGCCAGCAGCAAAGTAGTGTTCGGGGTTGACGAGCAGTACGTC. This translates into CASSKVVFGVDEQYV.